The subject of this entry is one TCR beta chain. Antigen specificity is unknown. The germline V gene has CDR1 MNHEY and CDR2 SVGAGI. V was clipped by 0 bases and J by 2 bases, with 16 bases between them. The CDR3 has 17 residues. The entry originates in a study of post-analysis software for immune sequencing data. General study findings and limits: TRBV segments more frequent in patients than in controls numbered several and included TRBV5-6, TRBV5-1 and TRBV20-1.

Unique molecular identifiers were carried by the TCR beta cDNA libraries. TCRdb passed the PCR reads through MiXCR, listing each CDR3 protein once. The sample includes 650,000 to 900,000 distinct CDR3 sequences, more than 45% of them seen just once. The sample was blood. J is TRBJ2-5 and V is TRBV6-5, with a possible D match to TRBD2 (6 bases). The origin of this receptor is a girl aged 5-17 years with multiple sclerosis. The CDR3 is CASSYSGLAANQETQYF. The CDR3 bases are TGTGCCAGCAGTTACTCGGGGTTAGCGGCTAATCAAGAGACCCAGTACTTC.